This is a list of T cell receptor beta chains from one sample in a study of T cell therapy after organ transplantation. What these receptors recognize is not known. TCRdb keeps only in-frame clones here, not all; method: immunoSEQ multiplex PCR. This sample has some 48,000 clones, with 94% found just once. Source: CD8+ T cells from blood, taken before autologous CMV-specific T cell therapy. Receptors originate from a human patient who had received a solid organ transplant and had CMV disease. The CDR3 runs from the conserved cysteine through the conserved F or W. Fields, in order: clone size, V gene, J gene, D gene, CDR3 protein, CDR3 DNA. A D gene is named only where the DNA matches it firmly. The size of a clone is reported for some rows only, either as once, few or many, or as a class for expanded clones.

>-|TRBV4-3|TRBJ1-2|TRBD1
CASSLLRTGSNYGYTF
TGCGCCAGCAGCCTCTTACGGACAGGATCTAACTATGGCTACACCTTC
>-|TRBV6-4|TRBJ1-1|-
CASSVGENTEAFF
TGTGCCAGCAGTGTTGGGGAGAACACTGAAGCTTTCTTT
>-|TRBV6-5|TRBJ2-7|TRBD1
CASSWAGTGSTYEQYF
TGTGCCAGCAGTTGGGCCGGGACAGGGTCGACCTACGAGCAGTACTTC
>few|TRBV6-5|TRBJ1-5|TRBD1
CASSKRQGTQPQHF
TGTGCCAGCAGCAAGCGACAGGGGACTCAGCCCCAGCATTTT
>-|TRBV4-1|TRBJ2-7|-
CASSPSRVGDYEQYF
TGCGCCAGCAGCCCGTCCCGGGTTGGGGACTACGAGCAGTACTTC
>once|TRBV7-2|TRBJ2-2|TRBD2
CASSSFVAGGENTGELFF
TGTGCCAGCAGCTCCTTCGTTGCGGGAGGGGAGAACACCGGGGAGCTGTTTTTT
>-|TRBV19|TRBJ2-7|TRBD2
CASNPGPFFAGDEQYF
TGTGCCAGTAACCCAGGGCCCTTCTTCGCGGGGGACGAGCAGTACTTC
>-|TRBV7-9|TRBJ1-1|-
CASSLLNTEAFF
TGTGCCAGCAGCTTACTGAACACTGAAGCTTTCTTT
>-|TRBV7-3|TRBJ2-3|-
CASSATGTSTDTQYF
TGTGCCAGCAGCGCGACAGGGACTAGCACAGATACGCAGTATTTT
>once|TRBV30|TRBJ1-4|-
CAWSLGTGNEKLFF
TGTGCCTGGAGCCTCGGGACGGGTAATGAAAAACTGTTTTTT
>once|TRBV29-1|TRBJ1-4|-
CSVEVTGQGNEKLFF
TGCAGTGTTGAAGTGACAGGCCAAGGGAATGAAAAACTGTTTTTT
>-|TRBV9|TRBJ1-1|-
CASSARDIYTEAFF
TGTGCCAGCAGCGCCCGAGACATATACACTGAAGCTTTCTTT
>-|TRBV4-1|TRBJ2-7|-
CASSDPGRLNYEQYF
TGCGCCAGCAGCGACCCGGGACGACTAAACTACGAGCAGTACTTC
>-|TRBV6-5|TRBJ1-2|-
CASSYGYGFYGYTF
TGTGCCAGCAGTTACGGGTACGGTTTCTATGGCTACACCTTC
>-|TRBV7-6|TRBJ1-1|-
CASSLPREGVRADTEAFF
TGTGCCAGCAGCCTACCGCGGGAGGGGGTCCGGGCGGACACTGAAGCTTTCTTT
>-|TRBV15|TRBJ2-1|TRBD1
CATSPTGGSYNEQFF
TGTGCCACCAGCCCGACAGGGGGCTCCTACAATGAGCAGTTCTTC
>-|TRBV7-6|TRBJ1-1|-
CASSLGQAATEAFF
TGTGCCAGCAGCTTAGGGCAGGCTGCCACTGAAGCTTTCTTT
>-|TRBV4-2|TRBJ2-1|TRBD1
CASSGTAYNEQFF
TGTGCCAGCAGCGGGACAGCTTACAATGAGCAGTTCTTC
>-|TRBV6-5|TRBJ2-1|-
CASSYSPYNEQFF
TGTGCCAGCAGTTACTCTCCGTACAATGAGCAGTTCTTC
>few|TRBV7-9|TRBJ1-5|-
CASSLDGGRNQPQHF
TGTGCCAGCAGCTTAGATGGCGGTCGCAATCAGCCCCAGCATTTT
>-|TRBV30|TRBJ1-1|-
CAWNSGGNTEAFF
TGTGCCTGGAATTCTGGGGGGAACACTGAAGCTTTCTTT
>-|TRBV27|TRBJ1-1|-
CASSPRGGKTEAFF
TGTGCCAGCAGTCCCAGGGGAGGCAAGACTGAAGCTTTCTTT
>-|TRBV7-9|TRBJ2-7|TRBD2
CASSLTSGDVYEQYF
TGTGCCAGCAGCCTGACAAGCGGGGACGTCTACGAGCAGTACTTC
>-|TRBV2|TRBJ2-1|TRBD2
CASSVASGRDEQFF
TGTGCCAGCAGTGTAGCTAGCGGGCGGGATGAGCAGTTCTTC
>once|TRBV9|TRBJ2-1|TRBD1
CASSPEVAGQGIHEQFF
TGTGCCAGCAGCCCGGAGGTGGCGGGACAGGGGATCCATGAGCAGTTCTTC
>-|TRBV19|TRBJ2-2|-
CASRKRQFDTGELFF
TGTGCCAGTAGGAAGCGACAGTTCGACACCGGGGAGCTGTTTTTT